A selection of T cell receptor beta chains follows, all from one sample in a study of blood T cell repertoires in COVID-19. Some clones are missing from TCRdb's copy, which holds only in-frame ones; the method was immunoSEQ multiplex PCR. Of 300,000 to 400,000 clones listed, more than 80% are singletons. Sample: PBMCs or T cells enriched from blood (not recorded which). The origin of the receptors is a man younger than 30 who had recovered from COVID-19. Both conserved end residues are part of each CDR3. The D gene is left open where the match is weak. Expanded clones get a size class; other rows say once, few or many, or leave the size out.

clone size,J gene,D gene,V gene,CDR3 protein,CDR3 DNA
-,TRBJ2-7,TRBD1,TRBV2,CASGRDRDHEQYF,TGTGCCAGCGGCCGGGACAGGGACCACGAGCAGTACTTC
-,TRBJ2-1,TRBD2,TRBV27,CASSLSGTSGSVGTYNEQFF,TGTGCCAGCAGTTTATCAGGGACTAGCGGGAGCGTGGGAACCTACAATGAGCAGTTCTTC
-,TRBJ2-7,TRBD1,TRBV7-2,CASSLGTGPYEQYF,TGTGCCAGCAGCTTGGGGACAGGCCCCTACGAGCAGTACTTC
few,TRBJ1-2,-,TRBV6-5,CASSSTGLRDGYTF,TGTGCCAGCAGTTCTACAGGGCTTCGAGATGGCTACACCTTC
-,TRBJ2-7,-,TRBV28,CASSPRGKKYEQYF,TGTGCCAGCAGTCCTCGGGGGAAAAAATACGAGCAGTACTTC
few,TRBJ1-1,TRBD1,TRBV6-5,CASEAGTGEWGAFF,TGTGCCAGCGAAGCCGGGACAGGGGAATGGGGAGCTTTCTTT
-,TRBJ2-7,TRBD2,TRBV5-6,CASSGWVAGERSIPYEQYF,TGTGCCAGCAGCGGGTGGGTAGCGGGGGAGCGATCAATCCCCTACGAGCAGTACTTC
-,TRBJ1-2,-,TRBV6-5,CASSYQGLYGYTF,TGTGCCAGCAGTTATCAGGGCCTCTATGGCTACACCTTC
-,TRBJ2-1,-,TRBV28,CASTGYNEQFF,TGTGCCAGCACGGGTTACAATGAGCAGTTCTTC
-,TRBJ1-6,-,TRBV6-5,CASSRPGGDSPLHF,TGTGCCAGCAGTAGGCCGGGGGGGGATTCACCCCTCCACTTT
-,TRBJ2-7,TRBD2,TRBV28,CASVKLAGDHEQYF,TGTGCCAGCGTGAAGCTAGCGGGAGACCACGAGCAGTACTTC
-,TRBJ1-2,TRBD1,TRBV12-3/TRBV12-4,CASSRGQNYGYTF,TGTGCCAGCAGTCGGGGACAGAACTATGGCTACACCTTC
-,TRBJ1-2,-,TRBV12-3/TRBV12-4,CASLTDFGGYTF,TGTGCCTCCTTGACGGACTTCGGGGGCTACACCTTC